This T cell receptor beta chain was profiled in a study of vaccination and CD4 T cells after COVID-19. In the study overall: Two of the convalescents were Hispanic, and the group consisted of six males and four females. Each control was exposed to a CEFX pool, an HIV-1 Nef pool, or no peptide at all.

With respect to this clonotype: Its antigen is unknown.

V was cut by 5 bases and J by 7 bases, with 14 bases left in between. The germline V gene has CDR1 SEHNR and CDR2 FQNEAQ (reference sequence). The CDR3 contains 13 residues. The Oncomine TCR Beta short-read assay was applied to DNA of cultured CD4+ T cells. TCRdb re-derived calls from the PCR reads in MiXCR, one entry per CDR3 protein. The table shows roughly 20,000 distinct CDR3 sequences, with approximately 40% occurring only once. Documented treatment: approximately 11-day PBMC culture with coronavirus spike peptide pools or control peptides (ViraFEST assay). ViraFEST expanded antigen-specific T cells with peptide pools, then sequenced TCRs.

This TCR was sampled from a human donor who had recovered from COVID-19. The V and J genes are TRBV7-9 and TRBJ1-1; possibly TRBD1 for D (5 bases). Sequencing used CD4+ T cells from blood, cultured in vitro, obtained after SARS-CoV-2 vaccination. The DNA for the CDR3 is TGTGCCAGCAGCCCCCAAATTGGGGGTGAAGCTTTCTTT. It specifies CASSPQIGGEAFF.